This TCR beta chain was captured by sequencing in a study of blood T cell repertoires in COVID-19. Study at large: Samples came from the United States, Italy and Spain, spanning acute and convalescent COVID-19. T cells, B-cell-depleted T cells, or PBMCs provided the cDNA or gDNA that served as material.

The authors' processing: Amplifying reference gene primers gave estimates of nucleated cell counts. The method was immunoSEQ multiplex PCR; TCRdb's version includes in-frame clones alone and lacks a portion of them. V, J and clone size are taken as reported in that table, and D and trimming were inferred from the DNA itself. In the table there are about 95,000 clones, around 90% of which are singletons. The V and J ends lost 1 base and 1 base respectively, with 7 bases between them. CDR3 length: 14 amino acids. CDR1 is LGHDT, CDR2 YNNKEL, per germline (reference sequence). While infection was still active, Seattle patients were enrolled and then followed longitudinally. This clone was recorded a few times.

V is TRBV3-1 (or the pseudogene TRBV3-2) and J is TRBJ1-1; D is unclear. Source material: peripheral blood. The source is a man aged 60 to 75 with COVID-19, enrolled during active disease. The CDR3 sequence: CASSQVGENTEAFF. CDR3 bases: TGTGCCAGCAGCCAAGTGGGAGAGAACACTGAAGCTTTCTTT.